Below, 9 T cell receptor beta chains from the same sample are listed, as sequenced in a study of Graves' ophthalmopathy and Graves' hyperthyroidism. TCR beta CDR3 regions were amplified from RNA transcripts. The first round was an RT-PCR with HTBI primers, and the second round was a multiplex PCR. One entry per CDR3 protein results from TCRdb running MiXCR on the multiplex PCR reads. The sample shows 400,000 or so distinct CDR3 sequences, approximately 17% of them seen only once. The sample consisted of peripheral blood. The receptors were gathered from an adult woman with stable Graves' hyperthyroidism.

This clonotype was recorded many times. This chain connects TRBV13 to TRBJ1-5; unclear D gene. Looked up from germline, CDR1 is PRHDT and CDR2 is FYEKMQ (reference sequence). This CDR3 region has 14 residues. The germline V and J ends were trimmed by 5 bases and 7 bases, with 15 bases remaining between them. The CDR3 loop is CASSTAGRGQPQHF. The CDR3 region has the DNA TGTGCCAGCAGCACAGCCGGGAGAGGCCAGCCCCAGCATTTT.

This clonotype occurred many times. The V gene is TRBV20-1, the J gene TRBJ1-1; TRBD1 is a possible D gene (6 bases). Per the germline V gene, CDR1 is DFQATT and CDR2 is SNEGSKA (reference sequence). There are 15 residues in the CDR3. V was trimmed by 1 base and J by 4 bases, leaving 16 bases between them. Written as DNA, the CDR3 is TGCAGTGCTAGAGGGTTGGGGGGGCTAGGCACTGAAGCTTTCTTT. This encodes CSARGLGGLGTEAFF.

A single count supports this clonotype. The genes are TRBV20-1 and TRBJ1-2; D may be TRBD1 (6 bases). Per the germline V gene, CDR1 is DFQATT and CDR2 is SNEGSKA (reference sequence). V shed 5 bases and J shed 5 bases, with 21 bases lying between them. This CDR3 spans 15 amino acids. The chain's CDR3 is CSARHREGEFYGYTF. The CDR3 bases are TGCAGTGCTCGCCACAGGGAAGGAGAGTTTTATGGCTACACCTTC.

The sample holds many counts of this clonotype. The chain is built from TRBV12-3 or TRBV12-4 and TRBJ1-1; D not resolved. The CDR3 loop spans 12 amino acids. The germline V and J ends were trimmed by 5 bases and 6 bases, with 10 bases remaining between them. The CDR3 loop is CASSEVGAEAFF. CDR3 DNA sequence: TGTGCCAGCAGTGAGGTGGGCGCTGAAGCTTTCTTT.

This clonotype has ten or more counts. The chain is built from TRBV30 and TRBJ1-6, with 10 bases that match TRBD1. The length of the CDR3 is 16 residues. The junction had 7 bases not matched to a gene; V was cut back by 0 bases and J by 8 bases. Germline V CDR1 and CDR2: GTSNPN, SVGIG (reference sequence). This chain's CDR3 is CAWSVPPGTGDSPLHF. The CDR3 DNA sequence: TGTGCCTGGAGTGTACCTCCCGGGACAGGGGATTCACCCCTCCACTTT. Combining the CDR3 with reference TRBV30 and TRBJ1-6 gives the whole variable domain SQTIHQWPATLVQPVGSPLSLECTVEGTSNPNLYWYRQAAGRGLQLLFYSVGIGQISSEVPQNLSASRPQDRQFILSSKKLLLSDSGFYLCAWSVPPGTGDSPLHFGNGTRLTVT.

This clonotype occurred many times. The chain combines TRBV30 with TRBJ1-1, with 11 positions matching TRBD1. The CDR3 spans 14 residues. Germline V gene lookup returns CDR1 GTSNPN and CDR2 SVGIG (reference sequence). With V trimmed by 1 base and J by 4 bases, 2 bases remained unmatched. In DNA, the CDR3 is TGTGCCTGGAGTGAAGGGACAGGGGGCACTGAAGCTTTCTTT. This translates into CAWSEGTGGTEAFF.

The chain recombines TRBV6-5 with TRBJ2-2, with 7 nucleotides matching TRBD1. This CDR3 comprises 15 residues. Germline V gene data show CDR1 as MNHEY and CDR2 as SVGAGI. J lost 5 bases, V lost 2 bases, and 5 bases had no gene match. CDR3 sequence: CASSYQTGWTGELFF. The CDR3 bases are TGTGCCAGCAGTTACCAGACAGGGTGGACCGGGGAGCTGTTTTTT.

The chain is built from TRBV30 and TRBJ1-2; TRBD1 might be the D (5 bases). Trimming took 2 bases from V and 0 from J, leaving 10 bases between them. Germline V gene data show CDR1 as GTSNPN and CDR2 as SVGIG (reference sequence). The CDR3 runs 14 residues. As DNA, the CDR3 is TGTGCCTGGAGTACAGGAAGAGCTAACTATGGCTACACCTTC. Its translation is CAWSTGRANYGYTF.

This clonotype was counted at least ten times. This CDR3 reads CASSPRGKGANVLTF. The DNA of the CDR3 is TGTGCCAGCAGTCCTCGGGGCAAAGGGGCCAACGTCCTGACTTTC. The V call is TRBV6-5, the J call TRBJ2-6; D may correspond to TRBD1 or TRBD2 (5 bases each). The germline V and J ends were trimmed by 5 bases and 4 bases, with 12 bases remaining between them. Germline V lookup: CDR1 MNHEY, CDR2 SVGAGI. CDR3 length equals 15 residues.